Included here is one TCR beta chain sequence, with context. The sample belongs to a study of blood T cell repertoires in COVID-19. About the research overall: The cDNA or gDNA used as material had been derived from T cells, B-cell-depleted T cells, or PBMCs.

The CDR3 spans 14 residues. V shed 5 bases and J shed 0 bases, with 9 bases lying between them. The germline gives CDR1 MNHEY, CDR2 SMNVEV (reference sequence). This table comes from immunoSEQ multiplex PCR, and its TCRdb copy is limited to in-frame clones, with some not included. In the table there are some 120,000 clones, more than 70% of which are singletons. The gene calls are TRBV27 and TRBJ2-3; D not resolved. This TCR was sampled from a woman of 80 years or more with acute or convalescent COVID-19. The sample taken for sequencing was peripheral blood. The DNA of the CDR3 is TGTGCCAGCAGTCCCTCCGGTAGCACAGATACGCAGTATTTT. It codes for CASSPSGSTDTQYF.